This T cell receptor beta chain was captured by sequencing in a study of blood T cell repertoires in COVID-19. Study-wide background: The United States, Italy and Spain provided the acute and convalescent COVID-19 samples. Sources were T cells, B-cell-depleted T cells, or PBMCs; the material itself was cDNA or gDNA.

Per the original data handling: Estimates of nucleated cell counts were drawn from the amplification of reference gene primers. Assay: immunoSEQ multiplex PCR; the TCRdb copy retains only in-frame clones and omits some. V and J calls and clone size follow that table, whereas D and trimming were derived from the DNA. The sample lists 140,000 or so clones; 75% to 90% were seen once. This receptor was identified in an older woman with active COVID-19. The source material was peripheral blood.

Here the CDR3 DNA reads TGCGCCAGCAGCTGGGGACAGGGCACCGGGGAGCTGTTTTTT. This sequence encodes CASSWGQGTGELFF. V gene TRBV5-1 combines with J gene TRBJ2-2; 9 positions match TRBD1. With V trimmed by 3 bases and J by 4 bases, 1 base remained unmatched. Germline V lookup: CDR1 SGHRS, CDR2 YFSETQ. This CDR3 spans 14 amino acids.